This entry features one TCR beta chain sequence. The data originate from a study of blood T cell repertoires in COVID-19. About the study: Italy, Spain and the United States were the sources of the convalescent and acute COVID-19 samples. PBMCs, B-cell-depleted T cells, or T cells were the source of the cDNA or gDNA that made up the material.

Per the original data handling: For nucleated cells, counts were estimated from reference gene primer amplification. TCRdb keeps only in-frame clones here, not all; method: immunoSEQ multiplex PCR. The D gene and trimming were derived from the DNA, and the V and J assignments and clone size from that table. The sample carries 150,000 or so clones, approximately 80% recorded once. The ends lost 5 bases at V and 4 bases at J; junction bases unmatched: 10. Germline CDR1 and CDR2: LNHDA and SQIVND (reference sequence). The CDR3 is 17 amino acids. Specimen: peripheral blood. This sequence originates from a human donor in a cohort sampled during active COVID-19. The J gene is TRBJ2-1, the V gene TRBV19; TRBD2 matches at 11 bases. In DNA, the CDR3 is TGTGCCAGTAGTGTCAGACTAGCGGGATACGATTACAATGAGCAGTTCTTC. Protein: CASSVRLAGYDYNEQFF.